The following is a T cell receptor (beta chain) sequence with its context. What this receptor recognizes is not known. Base quality data are lacking; no much larger clone is found one base away. This specimen belongs to a study of shared clonotypes between healthy human individuals (dated by TCRdb to 2020 to 2022). Context from the whole study: The cohort included three men and a couple of women between 18 and 49 years of age. For each donor, CD4 naive and CD4 memory were each run on three plates, CD8 naive on two plates, and CD8 memory on one plate. Blood TCR repertoires of 5 or 6 healthy adults were deeply sequenced to estimate repertoire size and the extent of clonotype sharing between individuals. Libraries were prepared and TCR repertoires were sequenced by different laboratories using diverse techniques, in order to increase sequencing depth and limit assay-specific biases. Each donor's leukapheresis produced roughly between roughly 0.85 and 10 billion PBMCs.

What the study reported, not specific to this receptor: Incomplete sequencing was indicated by rarefaction of sorted-subset datasets, despite the large sequencing depth. About 5% of naive CD4, 3% to 4% of naive CD8, about 2.4% of memory CD4, and approximately 0.4% of memory CD8 clonotypes were shared across several donors. Sampling was restricted to blood, and TCR repertoires in tissues likely differ from the TCR repertoires found in blood. Larger estimated clonotype richness was generally found for naive subsets than for memory subsets. The small number of donors limited the genetic and exposure-history diversity represented. Pairwise subsampling indicated that sequencing depth was expected to affect the degree of clonotype sharing among donors. Compared with non-shared clonotypes, clonotypes shared by all four sorted-subset donors had higher generation probabilities.

Using the deep immunoSEQ assay, multiplex PCR amplified TCR CDR3 regions from genomic DNA. Genomic DNA extracted from each cell subset was distributed evenly over all wells of several immunoSEQ 96-well plates, and each plate served as one replicate. For sorted subsets, around 200 ng genomic DNA, equal to tens of thousands of T cell genomes, was loaded into each replicate PCR. Purified libraries were quantified with a Qubit 3.0 fluorometer, sized on a Bioanalyzer 2100, and re-quantified with the KAPA Library Quantification kit. Each immunoSEQ 96-well plate was sequenced on its own single-read 150-cycle Illumina NextSeq 550 flow cell. The paper's data handling went like this. Because only junctional sequences without quality scores were contained in the immunoSEQ output, filtering matching that applied to full-length reads could not be performed. Sequences were annotated with PyIR, a Python wrapper for IgBLAST v1.9, using IMGT germline references to assign V/J genes and CDR3. Any read was removed if the V/J assignment was weak (E-value above 1e-6), the CDR3 was missing, or the read contained stop codons, out-of-frame junctions, or ambiguous translated residues. V3J clonotypes were defined as sequences sharing an identical inferred V gene, J gene, and CDR3 amino acid sequence. To compute the percentage overlap between repertoires, the number of shared unique clonotypes was divided by the size of the smaller repertoire. Three approaches were used to assess repertoire richness: RTK rarefaction, the Chao1 estimator, and Recon v2.1 estimates of unobserved clonotypes. Generation probabilities for all TCRbeta clonotypes obtained by the gDNA method from a handful of donors were computed using OLGA. TCRdb mirrors the immuneACCESS table, restricted to in-frame sequences. Some clones are absent from its copies; in checked studies, under half trace to an unresolved V gene, and the reason for the others is unknown. D and trimming were read from the DNA, whereas the V and J calls and clone size are those reported in that table. The sample contains about 2.1 million clones, over 85% of them found a single time. Of the sample, more than 1.5% is held by the ten largest clones.

CD8 naive samples were obtained by positive selection for CCR7 among CD45RO-negative cells, yielding a CD45RA+CCR7+ population from which TemRA cells were excluded. Healthy HIV-negative adults with no recently reported acute infections or vaccinations were included as donors. Every donor was a Caucasian adult residing in Nashville, Tennessee, USA. Blood was obtained by leukapheresis, after which PBMCs were separated by Ficoll-Histopaque density gradient centrifugation and cryopreserved in liquid nitrogen vapor phase. Analytical flow cytometry was used to check the purity and quantity of each magnetically sorted T cell population. Each sorted fraction had its genomic DNA isolated and then quantified by UV absorbance on a Nanodrop 2000c. Sequencing used naive CD8+ T cells from PBMCs. The cell subset or site label corresponds to: CD45RA+CCR7+. The source of this sequence is a man between 18 and 35 years old in good health. Some clones in this sample may be carry-over from other donors' samples.

The CDR3 sequence is CASSLLTPGALNEKLFF. The nucleotides read TGTGCCAGCAGCTTACTAACCCCGGGGGCTCTAAATGAAAAACTGTTTTTT. The rearrangement joined TRBV27 to TRBJ1-4; matching of 6 bases hints at TRBD1 as the D gene. Measured from the cysteine to the phenylalanine, the CDR3 is 17 residues long. The read is trimmed to its CDR3 DNA, 51 bases read in frame from base 1. Taken from the germline V gene (reference sequence), the CDR1 and CDR2 loops are MNHEY and SMNVEV. V is reduced by 6 bases and J by 5 bases, leaving a spacing of 22 bases between them.